These 10 T cell receptor beta chains were sequenced from one sample in a study of blood T cell repertoires in COVID-19. Sequenced by immunoSEQ multiplex PCR; TCRdb stores in-frame clones only, minus some. This sample carries about 180,000 clones, 80% to 90% of them seen once, and the ten largest clones take 7.5% to 10%. Sequencing was carried out using peripheral blood. The receptors stem from a man aged 45-60 years with active or convalescent COVID-19.

The chain uses TRBV4-2 and TRBJ1-5; D perhaps matches TRBD1 (5 bases). The CDR3 has 15 residues. Germline CDR1 LGHNA, CDR2 YNFKEQ. V was cut by 3 bases and J by 4 bases, with 13 bases left in between. Written as DNA, the CDR3 is TGTGCCAGCAGCCACTTCGGGACTGATAATCAGCCCCAGCATTTT. Protein product: CASSHFGTDNQPQHF.

The chain combines TRBV6-5 with TRBJ1-6, with D possibly being TRBD1 (5 bases). Trimming stripped 5 bases from V and 10 bases from J, with 18 bases between. The CDR3 is 15 amino acids. CDR1 is MNHEY, CDR2 SVGAGI, per germline. CDR3 bases: TGTGCCAGCAGTCTCTGGGACTCCCCCTACTCACCCCTCCACTTT. Its translation: CASSLWDSPYSPLHF.

This chain links TRBV9 with TRBJ1-2; maybe TRBD1 (5 bases). The CDR3 is made up of 13 amino acids. V lost 4 bases to trimming and J lost 5 bases, with 12 bases between them. Germline-derived CDR1 and CDR2 are SGDLS and YYNGEE. The chain's CDR3 is CASSSPQGYGYTF. The CDR3 nucleotides read TGTGCCAGCAGCTCCCCTCAGGGATATGGCTACACCTTC. The variable domain in full, completed from reference TRBV9 and TRBJ1-2, reads DSGVTQTPKHLITATGQRVTLRCSPRSGDLSVYWYQQSLDQGLQFLIQYYNGEERAKGNILERFSAQQFPDLHSELNLSSLELGDSALYFCASSSPQGYGYTFGSGTRLTVV.

The gene calls are TRBV9 and TRBJ1-3, with 9 bases that match TRBD1. Germline-derived CDR1 and CDR2 are SGDLS and YYNGEE. V shed 0 bases, J shed 0 bases, and the junction held 4 bases outside the gene matches. The length of the CDR3 is 17 residues. In DNA form, the CDR3 reads TGTGCCAGCAGCGTAGAGGGGGACAGGGTCTCTGGAAACACCATATATTTT. This translates into CASSVEGDRVSGNTIYF.

The chain links TRBV29-1 to TRBJ2-1, with 9 bases matching TRBD1. Germline lookup yields CDR1 SQVTM and CDR2 ANQGSEA. The V gene end was trimmed by 3 bases and the J gene end by 9 bases; junction bases not matched to a gene: 12. This CDR3 is built from 15 residues. The CDR3 reads CSVETGTGTGSEQFF. Here the CDR3 DNA reads TGCAGCGTTGAGACTGGGACAGGGACCGGTTCTGAGCAGTTCTTC.

V usage is TRBV18 and J usage is TRBJ1-1; D perhaps matches TRBD1 (5 bases). From germline, CDR1 is KGHSH and CDR2 LQKENI. V lost 2 bases, J lost 1 base, and 11 bases lay in between. The CDR3 totals 15 residues. The CDR3 coding sequence is TGTGCCAGCTCACCAACGGGGGGTGGGAACACTGAAGCTTTCTTT. Protein: CASSPTGGGNTEAFF.

The chain joins TRBV28 to TRBJ1-4, with 7 bases aligning to TRBD1. Trimming at V came to 7 bases and at J to 6 bases, leaving 5 bases not matched to a gene. The CDR3 runs to 13 residues. Germline assignment: CDR1 MDHEN and CDR2 SYDVKM. CDR3 coding DNA: TGTGCCAGCATGAGACAGGGTCATGAAAAACTGTTTTTT. This gives the protein CASMRQGHEKLFF. Full variable domain (remainder filled in from reference TRBV28 and TRBJ1-4): DVKVTQSSRYLVKRTGEKVFLECVQDMDHENMFWYRQDPGLGLRLIYFSYDVKMKEKGDIPEGYSVSREKKERFSLILESASTNQTSMYLCASMRQGHEKLFFGSGTQLSVL.

The rearrangement joins TRBV2 to TRBJ2-1; 7 positions match TRBD2. CDR3 size: 14 residues. V was pared by 1 base and J by 16 bases, with 13 bases of the junction left unmatched. In germline, CDR1 is SNHLY, CDR2 FYNNEI. The CDR3 spells CASSEGLAGPVDFF. As DNA, the CDR3 is TGTGCCAGCAGTGAAGGACTAGCCGGGCCGGTCGACTTCTTC.

The chain has TRBV18 and TRBJ2-1; 12 bases are a match to TRBD1. CDR3 length: 14 residues. Looked up from germline, CDR1 is KGHSH and CDR2 is LQKENI. J lost 10 bases, V lost 3 bases, and 4 bases had no gene match. CDR3 DNA: TGTGCCAGCTCACCGGGACAGGGGGCACGAGAGCAGTTCTTC. Amino acid sequence: CASSPGQGAREQFF.

This clone was observed a single time. The rearrangement links TRBV7-9 to TRBJ1-3; 7 positions agree with TRBD1. The CDR3 is 12 residues long. The germline V gene encodes CDR1 SEHNR and CDR2 FQNEAQ (reference sequence). V trimming: 5 bases; J trimming: 7 bases; junction bases outside the gene matches: 2. The CDR3 DNA reads TGTGCCAGCAGCCTACAGGGGAACACCATATATTTT. This sequence encodes CASSLQGNTIYF.